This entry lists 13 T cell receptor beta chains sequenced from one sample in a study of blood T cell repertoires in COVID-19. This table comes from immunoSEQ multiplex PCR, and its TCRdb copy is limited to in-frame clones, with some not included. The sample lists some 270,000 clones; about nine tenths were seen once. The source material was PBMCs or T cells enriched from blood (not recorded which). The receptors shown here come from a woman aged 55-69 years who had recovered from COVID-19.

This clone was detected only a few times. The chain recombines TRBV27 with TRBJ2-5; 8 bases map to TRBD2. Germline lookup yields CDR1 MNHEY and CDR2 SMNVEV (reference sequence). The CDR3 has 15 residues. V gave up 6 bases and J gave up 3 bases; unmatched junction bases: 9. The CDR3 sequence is CASRESGRPKETQYF. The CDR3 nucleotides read TGTGCCAGCAGAGAGAGCGGGAGACCAAAAGAGACCCAGTACTTC.

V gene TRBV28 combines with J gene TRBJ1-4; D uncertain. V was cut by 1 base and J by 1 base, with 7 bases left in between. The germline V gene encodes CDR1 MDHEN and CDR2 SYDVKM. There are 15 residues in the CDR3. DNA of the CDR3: TGTGCCAGCAGTTTATTGGCGGGAACTAATGAAAAACTGTTTTTT. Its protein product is CASSLLAGTNEKLFF.

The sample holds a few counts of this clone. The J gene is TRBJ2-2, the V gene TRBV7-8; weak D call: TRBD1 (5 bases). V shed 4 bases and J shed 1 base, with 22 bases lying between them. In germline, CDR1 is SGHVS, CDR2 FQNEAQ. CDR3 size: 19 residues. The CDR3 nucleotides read TGTGCCAGCAGCTCCACGAGAGCTGGGGCAGGGTGGAACACCGGGGAGCTGTTTTTT. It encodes CASSSTRAGAGWNTGELFF.

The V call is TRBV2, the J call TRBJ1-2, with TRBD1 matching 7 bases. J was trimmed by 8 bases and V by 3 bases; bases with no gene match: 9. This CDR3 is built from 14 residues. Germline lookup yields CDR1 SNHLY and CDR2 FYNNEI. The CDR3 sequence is CASSDPLRGSGYTF. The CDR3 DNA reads TGTGCCAGCAGTGACCCCCTCAGGGGGTCCGGCTACACCTTC.

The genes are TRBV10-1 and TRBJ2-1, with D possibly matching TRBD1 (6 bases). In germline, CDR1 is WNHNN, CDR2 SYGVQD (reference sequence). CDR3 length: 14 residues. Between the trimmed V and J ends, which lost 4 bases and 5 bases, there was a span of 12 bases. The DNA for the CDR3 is TGCGCCAGCAGTGGGGGGCAGGGCCACAATGAGCAGTTCTTC. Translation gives CASSGGQGHNEQFF.

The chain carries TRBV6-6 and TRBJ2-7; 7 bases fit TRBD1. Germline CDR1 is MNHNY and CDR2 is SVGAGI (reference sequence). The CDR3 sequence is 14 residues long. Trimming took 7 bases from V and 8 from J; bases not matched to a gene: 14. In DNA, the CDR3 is TGTGCCAGCAACTCCGACAGGGAATTTGAAAAGCAGTACTTC. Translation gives CASNSDREFEKQYF.

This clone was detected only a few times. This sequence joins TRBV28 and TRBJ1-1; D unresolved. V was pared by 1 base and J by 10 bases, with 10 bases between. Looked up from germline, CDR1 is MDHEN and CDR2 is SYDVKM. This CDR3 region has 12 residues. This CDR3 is CASSLSAGTAFF. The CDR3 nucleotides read TGTGCCAGCAGTTTATCGGCGGGCACAGCTTTCTTT.

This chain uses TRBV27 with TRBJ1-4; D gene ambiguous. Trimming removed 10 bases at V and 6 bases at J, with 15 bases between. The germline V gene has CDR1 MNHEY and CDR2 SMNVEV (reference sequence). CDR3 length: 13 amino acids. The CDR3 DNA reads TGTGCCACCGGGGAGTCGGAAGATGAAAAACTGTTTTTT. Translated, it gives CATGESEDEKLFF. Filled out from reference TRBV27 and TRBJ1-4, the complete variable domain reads EAQVTQNPRYLITVTGKKLTVTCSQNMNHEYMSWYRQDPGLGLRQIYYSMNVEVTDKGDVPEGYKVSRKEKRNFPLILESPSPNQTSLYFCATGESEDEKLFFGSGTQLSVL.

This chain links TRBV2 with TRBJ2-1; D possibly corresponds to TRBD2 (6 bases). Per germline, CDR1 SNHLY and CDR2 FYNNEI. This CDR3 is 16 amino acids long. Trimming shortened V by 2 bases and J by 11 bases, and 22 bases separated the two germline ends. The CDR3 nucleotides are TGTGCCAGCAGTGAAACGGAGGGACCCCTTGGGAGGAAGCAGTTCTTC. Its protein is CASSETEGPLGRKQFF.

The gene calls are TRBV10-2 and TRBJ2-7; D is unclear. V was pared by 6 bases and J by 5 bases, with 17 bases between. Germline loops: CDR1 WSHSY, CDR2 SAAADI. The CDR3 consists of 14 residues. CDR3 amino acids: CASRPPNPLDEQYF. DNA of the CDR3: TGCGCCAGCAGACCACCTAACCCCCTAGACGAGCAGTACTTC.

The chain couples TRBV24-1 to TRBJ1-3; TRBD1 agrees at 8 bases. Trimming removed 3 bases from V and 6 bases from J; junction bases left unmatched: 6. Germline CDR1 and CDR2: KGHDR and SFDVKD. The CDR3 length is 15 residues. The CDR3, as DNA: TGTGCCACCAGTGATACAAGGACAGGGTCAAACACCATATATTTT. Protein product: CATSDTRTGSNTIYF.

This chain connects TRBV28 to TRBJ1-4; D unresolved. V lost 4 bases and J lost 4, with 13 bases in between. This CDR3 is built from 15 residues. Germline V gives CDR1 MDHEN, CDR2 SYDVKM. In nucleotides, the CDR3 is TGTGCCAGCAGTTCCTTGGGGAGGCTTAATGAAAAACTGTTTTTT. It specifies CASSSLGRLNEKLFF.

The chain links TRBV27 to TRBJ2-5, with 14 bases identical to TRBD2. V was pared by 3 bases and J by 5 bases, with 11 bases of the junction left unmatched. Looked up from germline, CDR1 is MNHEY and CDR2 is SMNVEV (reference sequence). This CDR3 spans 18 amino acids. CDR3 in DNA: TGTGCCAGCAGTTTCCAAACCGGGACTAGCGGGAGCTACGAGACCCAGTACTTC. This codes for CASSFQTGTSGSYETQYF.